This TCR beta chain is from a study of blood T cell repertoires in COVID-19. Looking at the study overall: In each case, the material was cDNA or gDNA derived from T cells, B-cell-depleted T cells, or PBMCs.

Original processing methods: Researchers report that nucleated cell counts were estimated from reference gene primer amplification. Generated by immunoSEQ multiplex PCR, the TCRdb table keeps only in-frame clones and is missing some. The V and J calls and clone size come from that table; D and trimming were worked out from the DNA. Among roughly 200,000 clones, about three quarters were seen once, and the ten largest hold approximately 3%. Trimming removed 5 bases from V and 5 bases from J, with 18 bases in between. The CDR3 consists of 16 residues. Per the germline V gene, CDR1 is SEHNR and CDR2 is FQNEAQ (reference sequence).

The J gene is TRBJ2-2, the V gene TRBV7-9, with D perhaps matching TRBD2 (6 bases). Sequenced: peripheral blood. This receptor was identified in a woman aged 80 or older with active or convalescent COVID-19. The CDR3 nucleotides are TGTGCCAGCAGCCCTCCCCTGCCAGGGAGGACCGGGGAGCTGTTTTTT. Translated, it gives CASSPPLPGRTGELFF.